These 29 T cell receptor beta chains originate from one sample sequenced in a study of T cells in Graves' hyperthyroidism and ophthalmopathy. RNA transcripts served as the template for amplifying TCR beta CDR3 regions. When the TCR CDR3 underwent first-round RT-PCR, the HTBI primer set was used. TCRdb re-called the multiplex PCR reads with MiXCR, one entry per CDR3 protein. The sample holds 610,000 or so distinct CDR3 sequences; 46% are singletons and the top ten take approximately 7.5%. The sequencing sample was made of peripheral blood or thyroid tissue (not recorded which). The receptors originated from a woman between 18 and 30 years old with Graves' hyperthyroidism.

The rearrangement uses TRBV20-1 and TRBJ1-1; a possible D gene is TRBD1 (5 bases). With 1 base removed from V and 4 bases from J, the gap between germline ends came to 10 bases. The CDR3 contains 13 residues. Germline V lookup: CDR1 DFQATT, CDR2 SNEGSKA (reference sequence). DNA of the CDR3: TGCAGTGCTAGAGGACAGAGTAGCACTGAAGCTTTCTTT. It yields the protein CSARGQSSTEAFF.

The J gene is TRBJ1-1, the V gene TRBV29-1, with D possibly TRBD1 on 5 matching bases. V lost 6 bases and J lost 11, with 13 bases in between. The CDR3 spans 10 residues. CDR1 is SQVTM, CDR2 ANQGSEA, per germline. CDR3 DNA: TGCAGCGTAGGGCAGGGTCAGGCTTTCTTT. Its translation: CSVGQGQAFF.

This clonotype was seen more than once but under ten times. The V call is TRBV5-8, the J call TRBJ2-7; D is unclear. From germline, CDR1 is SGHTS and CDR2 YDEGEE. The CDR3 runs 14 residues. V dropped 2 bases and J dropped 0 bases, with 9 bases sitting between them. This chain's CDR3 is CASSFGVFSYEQYF. For the CDR3, the DNA is TGTGCCAGCAGCTTTGGGGTTTTCTCCTACGAGCAGTACTTC.

This clonotype was detected ten times or more. The V call is TRBV4-1, the J call TRBJ2-7; a possible D gene is TRBD2 (5 bases). CDR3 length: 15 amino acids. V lost 3 bases, J lost 3 bases, and 15 bases lay in between. CDR1 and CDR2 from the germline V gene are MGHRA and YSYEKL. CDR3 nucleotides: TGCGCCAGCAGCCACGCCACCCCAGGACTCTACGAGCAGTACTTC. Translated: CASSHATPGLYEQYF.

At least ten counts were recorded for this clonotype. The chain couples TRBV19 to TRBJ2-5; D perhaps matches TRBD1 (6 bases). CDR3 size: 18 residues. V dropped 4 bases and J dropped 4 bases, with 25 bases sitting between them. The V gene's germline CDR1 is LNHDA and CDR2 SQIVND (reference sequence). The CDR3 spells CASSTNRLGHPTGETQYF. In DNA, the CDR3 is TGTGCCAGTAGTACCAACCGTTTGGGACACCCTACGGGAGAGACCCAGTACTTC.

In its sample, this clonotype was seen many times. This chain joins TRBV7-9 and TRBJ1-1, with 7 bases lining up with TRBD1. Germline V gene lookup returns CDR1 SEHNR and CDR2 FQNEAQ (reference sequence). This CDR3 contains 15 residues. V shed 7 bases and J 3 bases; nucleotides not matched to a gene: 11. CDR3 sequence: CASNRGPQVDTEAFF. The CDR3, as DNA: TGTGCCAGCAACAGGGGTCCGCAAGTTGACACTGAAGCTTTCTTT.

Ten or more counts support this clonotype. This rearrangement joins TRBV6-1 to TRBJ1-6, with D perhaps matching TRBD1 (6 bases). The V gene lost 1 base and the J gene lost 10 bases, with 14 bases spanning the gap. Germline values: CDR1 MNHNS, CDR2 SASEGT. CDR3 length equals 15 residues. CDR3: CASSEGGEGGSPLHF. For the CDR3, the DNA is TGTGCCAGCAGTGAAGGCGGGGAGGGGGGATCACCCCTCCACTTT.

This clonotype has only one observation. CDR3 sequence reads: CSAPSGTRGYTF. The CDR3 nucleotides read TGCAGTGCTCCGTCCGGGACTAGGGGCTACACCTTC. The chain joins TRBV20-1 to TRBJ1-2; a possible D gene is TRBD1 (5 bases). The CDR3 sequence is 12 residues long. V was shortened by 5 bases and J by 8 bases, with 15 bases between the two germline ends. The germline V gene has CDR1 DFQATT and CDR2 SNEGSKA (reference sequence).

The chain recombines TRBV27 with TRBJ1-4; D might be TRBD1 (5 bases). The V end lost 5 bases, the J end lost 8 bases, and 21 bases lay between the germline ends. Germline V gives CDR1 MNHEY, CDR2 SMNVEV (reference sequence). This CDR3 has 16 residues. The CDR3 nucleotides are TGTGCCAGCAGTGGGACTCGGAGCCCTTATTCGGAAAAACTGTTTTTT. Translated, it gives CASSGTRSPYSEKLFF.

This clonotype was counted at least ten times. The V gene is TRBV2, the J gene TRBJ1-1; 7 bases line up with TRBD1. The CDR3 covers 13 residues. V was pared by 10 bases and J by 2 bases, with 7 bases of the junction left unmatched. The germline gives CDR1 SNHLY, CDR2 FYNNEI. CDR3 nucleotide sequence: TGTGCCACCACCGGGACAGCCAACACTGAAGCTTTCTTT. Its translation: CATTGTANTEAFF.

In this sample, this clonotype turned up many times. V and J are TRBV7-2 and TRBJ2-7; a weak D match, TRBD2 (5 bases). V lost 3 bases and J lost 7, with 13 bases in between. CDR3 length equals 13 residues. Germline CDR1 SGHTA, CDR2 FQGNSA. The CDR3 DNA follows: TGTGCCAGCAGCTTCGGGGTGTCGGGGGAGCAGTACTTC. It codes for CASSFGVSGEQYF.

This clonotype has ten or more counts. The chain combines TRBV5-1 with TRBJ1-6, with TRBD1 matching 7 bases. V lost 0 bases, J lost 6 bases, and 3 bases stayed unmatched. The CDR3 has 15 amino acids. Germline CDR1 reads SGHRS; CDR2 reads YFSETQ. For the CDR3, the DNA is TGCGCCAGCAGCTTGGAGGGACAGCCTAATTCACCCCTCCACTTT. This sequence encodes CASSLEGQPNSPLHF.

The CDR3: CATSGTRDGSNQPQHF. The CDR3, as DNA: TGTGCCACCAGTGGAACCCGGGACGGTAGCAATCAGCCCCAGCATTTT. The chain links TRBV24-1 to TRBJ1-5; D might be TRBD1 (5 bases). The germline V and J ends were trimmed by 5 bases and 0 bases, with 13 bases remaining between them. Germline loops: CDR1 KGHDR, CDR2 SFDVKD. The length of the CDR3 is 16 residues.

This clonotype was seen ten or more times. The V and J genes are TRBV19 and TRBJ1-2; TRBD1 might be the D (5 bases). The V and J ends lost 10 bases and 6 bases respectively, with 21 bases between them. CDR3 length: 14 amino acids. Germline CDR1 LNHDA, CDR2 SQIVND (reference sequence). The CDR3 here is CATKATLQQDGYTF. The CDR3 nucleotides are TGTGCCACGAAGGCCACCTTACAACAGGATGGCTACACCTTC. The variable domain in full, completed from reference TRBV19 and TRBJ1-2, reads DGGITQSPKYLFRKEGQNVTLSCEQNLNHDAMYWYRQDPGQGLRLIYYSQIVNDFQKGDIAEGYSVSREKKESFPLTVTSAQKNPTAFYLCATKATLQQDGYTFGSGTRLTVV.

This clonotype showed up many times. The chain uses TRBV19 and TRBJ2-2; 8 nucleotides line up with TRBD2. Trimming cost V 7 bases and J 2 bases; bases outside gene matches: 9. Germline lookup yields CDR1 LNHDA and CDR2 SQIVND (reference sequence). The CDR3 is made up of 16 amino acids. CDR3 sequence: CASTLLAGSNTGELFF. The CDR3 DNA reads TGTGCCAGTACTCTGCTAGCGGGCAGCAACACCGGGGAGCTGTTTTTT.

The genes are TRBV27 and TRBJ2-6; no clear D. V was trimmed by 1 base and J by 0 bases, leaving 13 bases between them. Germline V gene sequence: CDR1 MNHEY, CDR2 SMNVEV (reference sequence). This CDR3 is built from 18 residues. The CDR3 sequence is CASSLYARINSGANVLTF. DNA of the CDR3: TGTGCCAGCAGTTTATACGCCAGGATAAACTCTGGGGCCAACGTCCTGACTTTC.

Concerning this clonotype: The missing conserved phenylalanine or tryptophan at the end of this CDR3 makes a read error likely. It is unclear where the CDR3 begins or ends on the DNA, so no DNA is shown, and the CDR3 is as TCRdb lists it. V gene TRBV15 combines with J gene TRBJ1-6; the table's D call, TRBD1, has no DNA check behind it. Germline CDR1 is LNHNV and CDR2 is YYDKDF (reference sequence). Both ends counted, the CDR3 spans 12 residues. The CDR3 is CATSIGTGPPNY.

There are many counts of this clonotype. The chain combines TRBV5-1 with TRBJ2-7, with D possibly matching TRBD2 (6 bases). The V end lost 4 bases, the J end lost 2 bases, and 19 bases lay between the germline ends. The CDR3 is 16 residues long. Per the germline V gene, CDR1 is SGHRS and CDR2 is YFSETQ. CDR3 bases: TGCGCCAGCAGCCCTAACCGGGACTCGCCTGCCTACGAGCAGTACTTC. It specifies CASSPNRDSPAYEQYF.

This clonotype was counted ten times or more. The gene calls are TRBV5-8 and TRBJ1-4; a possible D gene is TRBD1 (6 bases). V lost 3 bases to trimming and J lost 8 bases, with 23 bases between them. Per germline, CDR1 SGHTS and CDR2 YDEGEE. The CDR3 consists of 17 residues. CDR3 region: CASSSGTQGSGDEKLFF. CDR3 DNA sequence: TGTGCCAGCAGCTCGGGAACCCAGGGGAGTGGTGACGAAAAACTGTTTTTT.

The chain employs TRBV12-3 or TRBV12-4 and TRBJ2-7; tentatively, D is TRBD1 (5 bases). The V end lost 5 bases, the J end lost 5 bases, and 10 bases lay between the germline ends. CDR3 length: 12 amino acids. As DNA, the CDR3 is TGTGCCAGCAGTCCATCCAGGGACGAGCAGTACTTC. Protein product: CASSPSRDEQYF.

Regarding this clonotype: A much larger clonotype is one base distant, so this may be a read error. This CDR3 is missing its conserved last phenylalanine or tryptophan, likely due to a read error. The chain is built from TRBV4-1 and TRBJ2-5, with TRBD2 identical over 12 bases. The V and J ends lost 1 base and 5 bases, in that order; junction bases with no gene match: 5. Germline assignment: CDR1 MGHRA and CDR2 YSYEKL. The CDR3 is 16 residues long. The CDR3 region has the DNA TGCGCCAGCAGCCAAGTTCTAGCGGGAGGGGGGGAGACCCAGTACCTC. It encodes CASSQVLAGGGETQYL.

The chain combines TRBV29-1 with TRBJ1-2; D gene unclear. Between the trimmed V and J ends, which lost 7 bases and 2 bases, there was a span of 11 bases. Per the germline V gene, CDR1 is SQVTM and CDR2 is ANQGSEA. The length of the CDR3 is 12 residues. For the CDR3, the DNA is TGCAGCGCAGTGACGGCGAACTATGGCTACACCTTC. Its translation: CSAVTANYGYTF.

J is TRBJ1-3 and V is TRBV5-4; the D gene is possibly TRBD1 (5 bases). Germline values: CDR1 SGHNT, CDR2 YYREEE (reference sequence). CDR3 length equals 16 residues. The ends were cut back, 5 bases at V and 2 bases at J, with 17 bases in the middle. In DNA, the CDR3 is TGTGCCAGCAGGACGGCGTCCGACAGTGCTGGAAACACCATATATTTT. Translation gives CASRTASDSAGNTIYF.

On this clonotype itself: A much bigger clone sits one base away, suggesting this may be a read error. The rearrangement uses TRBV5-6 and TRBJ2-5; a possible D gene is TRBD1 (6 bases). The germline CDR1 and CDR2 sequences are SGHDT and YYEEEE. V was trimmed by 4 bases and J by 11 bases, leaving 21 bases between them. The CDR3 totals 14 residues. DNA of the CDR3: TGTGCCAGCAGCGTCCGGGACAACTCCTACAAGCAGTACTTC. Its translation: CASSVRDNSYKQYF.

This clonotype occurred a few times. This chain connects TRBV24-1 to TRBJ2-7; no firm D call. Trimming removed 4 bases from V and 3 bases from J, with 9 bases in between. CDR1 KGHDR and CDR2 SFDVKD come from the germline V gene. This CDR3 has 13 residues. Written as DNA, the CDR3 is TGTGCCACCAGTGACCTCCCCTTCTACGAGCAGTACTTC. Translated, it gives CATSDLPFYEQYF.

This clonotype has at least ten counts. The chain combines TRBV9 with TRBJ2-7, with 7 bases matching TRBD2. The CDR3 runs to 15 residues. Germline loops: CDR1 SGDLS, CDR2 YYNGEE. V shed 3 bases and J 1 base; nucleotides not matched to a gene: 7. CDR3 sequence (DNA): TGTGCCAGCAGCGGTGGCGGGAGCCTATCCTACGAGCAGTACTTC. The encoded protein is CASSGGGSLSYEQYF.

The chain recombines TRBV20-1 with TRBJ2-2; maybe TRBD2 (6 bases). Germline assignment: CDR1 DFQATT and CDR2 SNEGSKA (reference sequence). The length of the CDR3 is 12 residues. CDR3: CSAAEGTGELFF. The DNA of the CDR3 is TGCAGCGCCGCGGAGGGTACCGGGGAGCTGTTTTTT.

The chain recombines TRBV15 with TRBJ2-5; TRBD2 matches at 8 bases. The CDR3 covers 17 residues. Unmatched junction bases numbered 13, after V lost 3 bases and J lost 4 bases. CDR1 and CDR2 from the germline V gene are LNHNV and YYDKDF (reference sequence). The DNA for the CDR3 is TGTGCCACCAGCAGCTTGCTCTCCTCGGGAGGGGCAGAGACCCAGTACTTC. Translated, it gives CATSSLLSSGGAETQYF. The full variable domain, with the rest looked up from reference TRBV15 and TRBJ2-5, is DAMVIQNPRYQVTQFGKPVTLSCSQTLNHNVMYWYQQKSSQAPKLLFHYYDKDFNNEADTPDNFQSRRPNTSFCFLDIRSPGLGDTAMYLCATSSLLSSGGAETQYFGPGTRLLVL.

This clonotype came up many times. The rearrangement joins TRBV12-3 or TRBV12-4 to TRBJ1-6; TRBD1 agrees at 9 bases. The CDR3 length is 15 residues. The V segment lost 2 bases and the J segment 9 bases; nucleotides outside the gene matches: 5. CDR3 sequence reads: CASSLLGTGSSPLHF. The CDR3 DNA reads as TGTGCCAGCAGTTTATTAGGGACAGGGAGTTCACCCCTCCACTTT.